This TCR beta chain was documented in a study of T cell repertoires and HLA-DP antigens. Study at large: CD4+ T cells were cocultured with HeLa cells expressing HLA-DP. Pre-culture CD4+ samples used 1,200 ng DNA versus roughly 200 ng for CD137+CD4+ sorts.

CD4+ T cells, purified by negative selection, averaged 97.7% purity. Study-wide results and caveats: Antigen presentation used HeLa cells, with total CD4+ cells responding.

Sequencing used immunoSEQ multiplex PCR; TCRdb keeps in-frame clones, though not all of them. The table records roughly 120,000 clones, roughly 92% of them present only once. Germline CDR1 SGHKS, CDR2 YYEKEE (reference sequence). The CDR3 has 17 residues. V was cut by 0 bases and J by 2 bases, with 12 bases left in between. With regard to this clone: Antigen specificity is unknown.

Specimen: CD4+ T cells from PBMCs. This receptor was obtained from a woman aged 18-29 years in good health and CMV-seronegative. The chain employs TRBV5-5 and TRBJ2-6; maybe TRBD1 (6 bases). This CDR3 is CASSLVPGETGANVLTF. CDR3 DNA: TGTGCCAGCAGCTTGGTGCCAGGGGAGACTGGGGCCAACGTCCTGACTTTC.